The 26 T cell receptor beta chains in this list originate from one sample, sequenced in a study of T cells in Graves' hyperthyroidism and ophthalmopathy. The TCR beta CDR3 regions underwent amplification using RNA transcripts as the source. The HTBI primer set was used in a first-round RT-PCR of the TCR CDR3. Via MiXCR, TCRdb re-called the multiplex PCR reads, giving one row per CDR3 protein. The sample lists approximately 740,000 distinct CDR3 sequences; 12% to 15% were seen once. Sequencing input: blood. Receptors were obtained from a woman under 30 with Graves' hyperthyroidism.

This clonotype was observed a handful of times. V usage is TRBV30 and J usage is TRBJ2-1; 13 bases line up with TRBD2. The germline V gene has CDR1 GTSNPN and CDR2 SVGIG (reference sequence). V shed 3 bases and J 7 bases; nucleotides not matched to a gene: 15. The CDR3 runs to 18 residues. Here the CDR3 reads CAWSTDLSTSGRGNEQFF. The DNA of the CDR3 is TGTGCCTGGAGCACAGACCTCTCTACTAGCGGGAGGGGTAATGAGCAGTTCTTC.

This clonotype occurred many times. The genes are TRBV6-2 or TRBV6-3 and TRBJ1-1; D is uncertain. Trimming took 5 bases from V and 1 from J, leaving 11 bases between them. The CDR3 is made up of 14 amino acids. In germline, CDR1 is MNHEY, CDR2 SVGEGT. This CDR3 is CASSDTPENTEAFF. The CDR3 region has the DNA TGTGCCAGCAGTGACACCCCAGAGAACACTGAAGCTTTCTTT.

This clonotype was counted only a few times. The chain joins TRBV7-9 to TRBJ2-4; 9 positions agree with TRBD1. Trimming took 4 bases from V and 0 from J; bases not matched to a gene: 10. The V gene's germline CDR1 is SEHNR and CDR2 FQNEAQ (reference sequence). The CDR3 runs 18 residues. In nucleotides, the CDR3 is TGTGCCAGCAGCTCTAAAAGCCGGGACAGGGAAGCCAAAAACATTCAGTACTTC. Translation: CASSSKSRDREAKNIQYF. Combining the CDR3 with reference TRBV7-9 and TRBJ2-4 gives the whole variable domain DTGVSQNPRHKITKRGQNVTFRCDPISEHNRLYWYRQTLGQGPEFLTYFQNEAQLEKSRLLSDRFSAERPKGSFSTLEIQRTEQGDSAMYLCASSSKSRDREAKNIQYFGAGTRLSVL.

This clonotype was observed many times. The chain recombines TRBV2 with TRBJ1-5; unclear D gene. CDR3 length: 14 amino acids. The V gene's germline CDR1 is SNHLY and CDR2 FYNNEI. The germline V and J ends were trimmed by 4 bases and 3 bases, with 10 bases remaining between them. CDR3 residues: CASSVSGLNQPQHF. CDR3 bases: TGTGCCAGCAGTGTTAGCGGTCTCAATCAGCCCCAGCATTTT.

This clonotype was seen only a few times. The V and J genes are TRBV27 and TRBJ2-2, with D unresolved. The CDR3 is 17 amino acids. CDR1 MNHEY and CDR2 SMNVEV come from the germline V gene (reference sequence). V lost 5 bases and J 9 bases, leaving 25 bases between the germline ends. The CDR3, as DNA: TGTGCCAGCAGTCTTCATGAGCTAGGGCTTTACGGGCGGGAGCTGTTTTTT. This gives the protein CASSLHELGLYGRELFF.

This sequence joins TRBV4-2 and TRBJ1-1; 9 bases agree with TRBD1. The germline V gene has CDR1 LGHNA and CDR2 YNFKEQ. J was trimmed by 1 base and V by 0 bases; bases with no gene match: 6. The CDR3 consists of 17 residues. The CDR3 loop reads CASSQDPKDRGNTEAFF. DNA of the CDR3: TGTGCCAGCAGCCAAGATCCGAAGGACAGGGGGAACACTGAAGCTTTCTTT.

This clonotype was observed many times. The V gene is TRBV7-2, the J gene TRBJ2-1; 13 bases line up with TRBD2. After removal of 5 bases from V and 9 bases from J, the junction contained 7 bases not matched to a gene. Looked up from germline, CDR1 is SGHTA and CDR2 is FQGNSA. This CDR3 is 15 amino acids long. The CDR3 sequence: CASSRTSGRPSEQFF. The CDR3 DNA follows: TGTGCCAGCAGCCGGACTAGCGGGAGACCGAGTGAGCAGTTCTTC.

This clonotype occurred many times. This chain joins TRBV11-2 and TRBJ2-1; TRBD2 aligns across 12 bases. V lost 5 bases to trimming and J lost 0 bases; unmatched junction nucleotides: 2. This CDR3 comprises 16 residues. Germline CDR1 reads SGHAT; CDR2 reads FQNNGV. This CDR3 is CASSKTSGGSYNEQFF. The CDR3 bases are TGTGCCAGCAGCAAGACTAGCGGGGGCTCCTACAATGAGCAGTTCTTC.

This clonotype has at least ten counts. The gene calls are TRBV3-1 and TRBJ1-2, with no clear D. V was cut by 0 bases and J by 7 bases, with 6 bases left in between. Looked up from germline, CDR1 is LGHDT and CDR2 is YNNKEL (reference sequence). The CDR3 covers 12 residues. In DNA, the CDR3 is TGTGCCAGCAGCCAAGATCGAGGTGGCTACACCTTC. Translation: CASSQDRGGYTF.

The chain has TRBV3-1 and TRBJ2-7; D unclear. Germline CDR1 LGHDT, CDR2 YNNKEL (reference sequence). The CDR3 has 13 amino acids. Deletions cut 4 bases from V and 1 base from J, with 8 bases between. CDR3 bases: TGTGCCAGCAGCCCCCGGATGTCCTACGAGCAGTACTTC. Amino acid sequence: CASSPRMSYEQYF.

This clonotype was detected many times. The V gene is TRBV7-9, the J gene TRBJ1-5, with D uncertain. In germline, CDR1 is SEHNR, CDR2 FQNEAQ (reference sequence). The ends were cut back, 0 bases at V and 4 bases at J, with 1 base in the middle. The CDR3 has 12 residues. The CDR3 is CASSLANQPQHF. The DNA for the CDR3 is TGTGCCAGCAGCTTAGCGAATCAGCCCCAGCATTTT.

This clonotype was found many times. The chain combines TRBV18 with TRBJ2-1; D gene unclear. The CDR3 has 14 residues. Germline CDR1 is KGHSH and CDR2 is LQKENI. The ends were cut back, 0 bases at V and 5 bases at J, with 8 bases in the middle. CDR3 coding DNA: TGTGCCAGCTCACCACCGCCAAGTCACAATGAGCAGTTCTTC. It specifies CASSPPPSHNEQFF.

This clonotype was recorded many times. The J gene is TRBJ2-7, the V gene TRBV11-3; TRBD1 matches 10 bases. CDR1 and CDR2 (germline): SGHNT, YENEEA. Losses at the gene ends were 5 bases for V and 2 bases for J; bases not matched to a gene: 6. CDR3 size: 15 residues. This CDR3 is CASSLGQGIPYEQYF. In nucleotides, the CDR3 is TGTGCCAGCAGCCTGGGACAGGGGATTCCCTACGAGCAGTACTTC.

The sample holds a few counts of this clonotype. CDR3 amino acids: CASSESENYGYTF. The CDR3 nucleotides are TGTGCCAGCAGTGAGAGTGAAAACTATGGCTACACCTTC. The J gene is TRBJ1-2, the V gene TRBV2; D is ambiguous. V was clipped by 3 bases and J by 2 bases, with 7 bases between them. The CDR3 length is 13 residues. Germline values: CDR1 SNHLY, CDR2 FYNNEI.

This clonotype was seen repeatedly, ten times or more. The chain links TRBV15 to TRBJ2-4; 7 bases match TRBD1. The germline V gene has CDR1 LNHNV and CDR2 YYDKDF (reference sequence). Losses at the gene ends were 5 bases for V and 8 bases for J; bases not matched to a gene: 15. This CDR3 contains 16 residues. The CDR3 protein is CATSEKTGSPRDIQYF. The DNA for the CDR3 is TGTGCCACCAGCGAGAAGACAGGGAGTCCCCGGGACATTCAGTACTTC.

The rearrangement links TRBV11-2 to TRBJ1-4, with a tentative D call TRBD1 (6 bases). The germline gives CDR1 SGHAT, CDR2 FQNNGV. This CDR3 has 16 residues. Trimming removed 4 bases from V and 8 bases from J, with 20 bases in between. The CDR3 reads CASSSHTGYRDEKLFF. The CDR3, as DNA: TGTGCCAGCAGCTCTCATACAGGGTATAGAGACGAAAAACTGTTTTTT.

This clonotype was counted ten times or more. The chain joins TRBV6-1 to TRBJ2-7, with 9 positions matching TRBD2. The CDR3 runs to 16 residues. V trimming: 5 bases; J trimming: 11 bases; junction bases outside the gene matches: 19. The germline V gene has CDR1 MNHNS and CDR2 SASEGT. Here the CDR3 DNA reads TGTGCCAGCAGTTTACGACCGGGACTAGCTCAAAAGGACGAGTACTTC. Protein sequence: CASSLRPGLAQKDEYF.

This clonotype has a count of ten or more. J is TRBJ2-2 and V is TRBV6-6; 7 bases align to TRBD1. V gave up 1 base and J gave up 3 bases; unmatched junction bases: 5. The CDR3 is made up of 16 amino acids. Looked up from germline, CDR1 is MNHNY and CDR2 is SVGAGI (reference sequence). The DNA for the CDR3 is TGTGCCAGCAGTTACTTGACAGGGTGGGACACCGGGGAGCTGTTTTTT. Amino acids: CASSYLTGWDTGELFF.

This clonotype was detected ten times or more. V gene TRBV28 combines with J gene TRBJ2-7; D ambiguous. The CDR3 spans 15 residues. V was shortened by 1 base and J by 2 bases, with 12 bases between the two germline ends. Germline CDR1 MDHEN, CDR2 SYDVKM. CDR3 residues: CASSLSWKAPYEQYF. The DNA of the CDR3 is TGTGCCAGCAGTTTATCTTGGAAAGCTCCCTACGAGCAGTACTTC.

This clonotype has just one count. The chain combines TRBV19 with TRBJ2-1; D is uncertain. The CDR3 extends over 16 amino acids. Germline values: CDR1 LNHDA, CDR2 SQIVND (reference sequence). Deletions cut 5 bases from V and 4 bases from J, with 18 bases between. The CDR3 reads CASSPLSGPIYNEQFF. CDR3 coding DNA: TGTGCCAGTAGTCCCCTGAGTGGCCCGATATACAATGAGCAGTTCTTC.

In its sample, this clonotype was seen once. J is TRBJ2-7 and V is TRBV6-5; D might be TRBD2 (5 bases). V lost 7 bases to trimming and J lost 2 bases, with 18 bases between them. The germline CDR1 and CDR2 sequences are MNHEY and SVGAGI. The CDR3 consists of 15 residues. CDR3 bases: TGTGCCAGCAATTTCAAGGTAGCGCCAACCTACGAGCAGTACTTC. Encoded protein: CASNFKVAPTYEQYF.

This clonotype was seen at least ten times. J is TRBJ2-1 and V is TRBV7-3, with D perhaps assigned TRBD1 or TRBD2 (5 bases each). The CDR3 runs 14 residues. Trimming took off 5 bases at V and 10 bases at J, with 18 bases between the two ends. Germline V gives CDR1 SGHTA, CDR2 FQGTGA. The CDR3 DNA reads TGTGCCAGCAGCCCGGGACGTGCTCCTGGGGAGCAGTTCTTC. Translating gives CASSPGRAPGEQFF.

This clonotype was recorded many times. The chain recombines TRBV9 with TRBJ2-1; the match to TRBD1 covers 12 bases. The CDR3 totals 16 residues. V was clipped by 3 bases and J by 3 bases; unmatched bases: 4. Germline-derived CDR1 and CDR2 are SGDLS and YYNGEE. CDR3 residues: CASSGGTGGHYNEQFF. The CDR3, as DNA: TGTGCCAGCAGCGGAGGGACAGGGGGCCACTACAATGAGCAGTTCTTC. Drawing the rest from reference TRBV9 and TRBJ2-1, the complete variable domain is DSGVTQTPKHLITATGQRVTLRCSPRSGDLSVYWYQQSLDQGLQFLIQYYNGEERAKGNILERFSAQQFPDLHSELNLSSLELGDSALYFCASSGGTGGHYNEQFFGPGTRLTVL.

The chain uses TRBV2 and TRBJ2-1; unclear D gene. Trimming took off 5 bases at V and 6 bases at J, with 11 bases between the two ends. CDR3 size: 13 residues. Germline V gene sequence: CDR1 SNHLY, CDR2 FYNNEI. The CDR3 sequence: CASSYSNPNEQFF. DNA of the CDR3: TGTGCCAGCAGTTACTCCAATCCCAATGAGCAGTTCTTC.

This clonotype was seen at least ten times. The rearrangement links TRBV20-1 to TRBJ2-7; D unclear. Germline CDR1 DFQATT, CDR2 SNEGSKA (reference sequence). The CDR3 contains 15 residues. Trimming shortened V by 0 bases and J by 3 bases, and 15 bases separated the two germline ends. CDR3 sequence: CSARDRSGGYYEQYF. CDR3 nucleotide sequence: TGCAGTGCTAGAGATCGGTCCGGCGGTTACTACGAGCAGTACTTC.

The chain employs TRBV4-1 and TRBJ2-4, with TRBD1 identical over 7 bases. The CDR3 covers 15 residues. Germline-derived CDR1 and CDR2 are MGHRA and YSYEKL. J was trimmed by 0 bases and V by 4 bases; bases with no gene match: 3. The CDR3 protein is CASSRGQLAKNIQYF. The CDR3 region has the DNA TGCGCCAGCAGCCGGGGACAGCTAGCCAAAAACATTCAGTACTTC.